This entry lists 8 T cell receptor beta chains sequenced from one sample in a study of T cells in Graves' hyperthyroidism and ophthalmopathy. Regions amplified from RNA transcripts were the TCR beta CDR3 regions. Using the HTBI primer set, a first-round RT-PCR was run on the TCR CDR3. From the multiplex PCR reads, TCRdb called clonotypes with MiXCR, one entry per CDR3 protein. The sample has roughly 420,000 distinct CDR3 sequences; roughly 14% are singletons. The source material was blood. Receptors were obtained from a woman aged 18-30 years with Graves' hyperthyroidism.

This clonotype occurred many times. The chain is built from TRBV7-8 and TRBJ2-1; D tentatively reads TRBD1 or TRBD2 (6 bases each). Germline values: CDR1 SGHVS, CDR2 FQNEAQ. Trimming left V 7 bases short and J 8 bases short, with 21 bases between. This CDR3 has 15 residues. The chain's CDR3 is CASNHVQGGEYEQFF. CDR3 sequence (DNA): TGTGCCAGCAACCACGTACAGGGCGGGGAGTATGAGCAGTTCTTC.

About this clonotype itself: This may come from a read error, since a much larger clone is one base off. This chain joins TRBV20-1 and TRBJ2-1, with 13 bases identical to TRBD2. Per germline, CDR1 DFQATT and CDR2 SNEGSKA (reference sequence). CDR3 length: 15 amino acids. Trimming cost V 8 bases and J 7 bases; bases outside gene matches: 11. This CDR3 reads CSTKRTSGSLNEQFF. The CDR3 DNA is TGCAGTACTAAGCGGACTAGCGGGAGTTTGAATGAGCAGTTCTTC.

This clonotype showed up many times. The chain couples TRBV20-1 to TRBJ2-5; the match to TRBD1 covers 7 bases. In germline, CDR1 is DFQATT, CDR2 SNEGSKA (reference sequence). J gave up 5 bases and V 4 bases, and 4 bases lay outside the gene matches. This CDR3 comprises 12 residues. CDR3 residues: CSAKGAVETQYF. DNA of the CDR3: TGCAGTGCTAAGGGGGCGGTGGAGACCCAGTACTTC.

This clonotype has a count of ten or more. This chain uses TRBV9 with TRBJ2-1; 9 bases agree with TRBD2. Trimming removed 5 bases from V and 7 bases from J; junction bases left unmatched: 10. The germline CDR1 and CDR2 sequences are SGDLS and YYNGEE. This CDR3 is built from 15 residues. The DNA of the CDR3 is TGTGCCAGCAGTGTTGGCGGGGGGGCTGGTAATGAGCAGTTCTTC. Translated: CASSVGGGAGNEQFF.

This clonotype was counted only a few times. The J gene is TRBJ2-4, the V gene TRBV27; D not resolved. Trimming cost V 5 bases and J 1 base, with 21 bases left between them. The CDR3 runs 18 residues. Germline V gene sequence: CDR1 MNHEY, CDR2 SMNVEV (reference sequence). The CDR3 sequence is CASSSFFLGLRAKNIQYF. For the CDR3, the DNA is TGTGCCAGCAGTAGCTTTTTCCTTGGTCTTAGGGCCAAAAACATTCAGTACTTC.

This clonotype was found a few times. V gene TRBV4-3 combines with J gene TRBJ2-7; 9 bases line up with TRBD1. The germline V gene encodes CDR1 LGHNA and CDR2 YSLEER. Trimming took 0 bases from V and 2 from J; bases not matched to a gene: 8. This CDR3 is built from 17 residues. The CDR3 protein is CASSQELSGTGTYEQYF. The DNA for the CDR3 is TGCGCCAGCAGCCAAGAACTATCCGGGACAGGGACCTACGAGCAGTACTTC.

This clonotype occurred a few times. The CDR3 sequence: CASVEVGGGYTF. CDR3 bases: TGTGCCAGCGTTGAGGTGGGGGGTGGCTACACCTTC. V usage is TRBV7-9 and J usage is TRBJ1-2; maybe TRBD1 (5 bases). This CDR3 has 12 amino acids. V gave up 8 bases and J gave up 7 bases, with 14 bases separating them. Per the germline V gene, CDR1 is SEHNR and CDR2 is FQNEAQ (reference sequence). Complete variable domain (other parts from reference TRBV7-9 and TRBJ1-2): DTGVSQNPRHKITKRGQNVTFRCDPISEHNRLYWYRQTLGQGPEFLTYFQNEAQLEKSRLLSDRFSAERPKGSFSTLEIQRTEQGDSAMYLCASVEVGGGYTFGSGTRLTVV.

This clonotype was seen ten or more times. The rearrangement joins TRBV11-2 to TRBJ2-7; D gene uncertain. CDR3 length equals 13 residues. Germline V gene sequence: CDR1 SGHAT, CDR2 FQNNGV. Between the trimmed V and J ends, which lost 2 bases and 0 bases, there was a span of 5 bases. This CDR3 is CASSLLISYEQYF. The DNA of the CDR3 is TGTGCCAGCAGCTTACTGATCTCCTACGAGCAGTACTTC.